These 16 T cell receptor beta chains originate from one sample sequenced in a study of PD-L1 blockade in urothelial cancer. The assay was immunoSEQ multiplex PCR, and TCRdb's table has in-frame clones only and misses some. The data hold fewer than 75,000 clones, with around four fifths observed a single time. Sequences were derived from PBMCs, sampled around atezolizumab (anti-PD-L1) treatment. These receptors came from a man between 65 and 80 years old with urothelial cancer.

The rearrangement joins TRBV6-6 to TRBJ2-3; D ambiguous. The V end lost 2 bases, the J end lost 3 bases, and 6 bases lay between the germline ends. This CDR3 contains 13 residues. Germline CDR1 is MNHNY and CDR2 is SVGAGI (reference sequence). CDR3 in amino acids: CASSYKRTDTQYF. Here the CDR3 DNA reads TGTGCCAGCAGTTACAAGAGAACAGATACGCAGTATTTT.

The chain combines TRBV9 with TRBJ1-1; tentative D call: TRBD1 (5 bases). The germline V gene encodes CDR1 SGDLS and CDR2 YYNGEE. The CDR3 is 14 residues long. V was trimmed by 1 base and J by 4 bases, leaving 11 bases between them. CDR3: CASSVSGGLTEAFF. The CDR3 DNA reads TGTGCCAGCAGCGTAAGCGGGGGACTCACTGAAGCTTTCTTT.

The chain joins TRBV7-9 to TRBJ2-7; possible D gene TRBD1, 5 bases. The CDR3 has 14 amino acids. Trimming shortened V by 5 bases and J by 4 bases, and 15 bases separated the two germline ends. The germline V gene has CDR1 SEHNR and CDR2 FQNEAQ (reference sequence). CDR3 DNA: TGTGCCAGCAGCAGCTTCTTGGACAAATACGAGCAGTACTTC. Translated, it gives CASSSFLDKYEQYF.

J is TRBJ1-3 and V is TRBV19; 7 bases align to TRBD1. This CDR3 has 15 residues. V lost 8 bases and J lost 2; bases outside the gene matches: 9. Germline V gene lookup returns CDR1 LNHDA and CDR2 SQIVND (reference sequence). CDR3: CASRGPQGTGNTIYF. The CDR3 DNA reads as TGTGCCAGTCGGGGACCACAGGGGACTGGAAACACCATATATTTT.

The chain has TRBV11-1 and TRBJ2-7, with TRBD1 matching over 7 bases. V lost 4 bases and J lost 6; bases outside the gene matches: 9. This CDR3 comprises 14 residues. Per the germline V gene, CDR1 is SGHAT and CDR2 is FQDESV (reference sequence). CDR3 sequence (DNA): TGTGCCAGCAGCTCACACCGACACAGGGGCGAGCAGTACTTC. Translating gives CASSSHRHRGEQYF.

This chain joins TRBV19 and TRBJ1-2, with a possible D match to TRBD1 (6 bases). CDR3 size: 13 residues. Trimming took off 7 bases at V and 9 bases at J, with 18 bases between the two ends. Germline lookup yields CDR1 LNHDA and CDR2 SQIVND (reference sequence). The CDR3 DNA sequence: TGTGCCAGTAAGGGGACAATGGGGGTTCGCTACACCTTC. Its translation: CASKGTMGVRYTF.

J is TRBJ1-1 and V is TRBV28, with D hard to call. CDR3 size: 13 residues. Germline assignment: CDR1 MDHEN and CDR2 SYDVKM. Deletions cut 7 bases from V and 1 base from J, with 10 bases between. As DNA, the CDR3 is TGTGCCAGCACCGCCCCGGGGAACACTGAAGCTTTCTTT. Its protein product is CASTAPGNTEAFF.

The gene calls are TRBV11-2 and TRBJ2-7, with D perhaps TRBD1 (5 bases). Germline V gene sequence: CDR1 SGHAT, CDR2 FQNNGV. Deletions cut 1 base from V and 4 bases from J, with 11 bases between. This CDR3 is 14 amino acids long. Written as DNA, the CDR3 is TGTGCCAGCAGCTTAGTAGCAGGGTCTTACGAGCAGTACTTC. It translates to CASSLVAGSYEQYF.

This clone was seen just once. The gene calls are TRBV27 and TRBJ1-2; D is unclear. The length of the CDR3 is 13 residues. Germline V gives CDR1 MNHEY, CDR2 SMNVEV (reference sequence). Trimming pared 2 bases from V and 8 bases from J, leaving 12 bases between. CDR3 amino acids: CASSLPPLVGYTF. As DNA, the CDR3 is TGTGCCAGCAGTTTACCGCCACTGGTCGGCTACACCTTC.

The chain has TRBV10-2 and TRBJ2-6, with 11 positions matching TRBD2. The CDR3 is 19 residues long. V was clipped by 8 bases and J by 1 base; unmatched bases: 13. The germline V gene has CDR1 WSHSY and CDR2 SAAADI. In DNA, the CDR3 is TGCGCCAGCGGACAGGTTAGCGGGAGGGCCCGATCTGGGGCCAACGTCCTGACTTTC. Encoded protein: CASGQVSGRARSGANVLTF.

The J gene is TRBJ2-1, the V gene TRBV7-9; 11 bases agree with TRBD2. The V and J ends lost 5 bases and 6 bases, in that order; junction bases with no gene match: 12. This CDR3 spans 17 amino acids. CDR1 and CDR2 from the germline V gene are SEHNR and FQNEAQ (reference sequence). CDR3 amino acids: CASSREFGLAGGNEQFF. The CDR3 DNA follows: TGTGCCAGCAGCCGCGAGTTCGGACTAGCGGGTGGCAATGAGCAGTTCTTC.

This chain uses TRBV2 with TRBJ2-7, with 10 positions matching TRBD2. The trim removed 6 bases at V and 7 bases at J, leaving 9 bases unmatched. Germline CDR1 is SNHLY and CDR2 is FYNNEI. The CDR3 spans 14 residues. The CDR3 protein is CASRRGLAIGEQYF. The CDR3 DNA is TGTGCCAGCAGGAGGGGACTAGCGATAGGGGAGCAGTACTTC.

This chain connects TRBV5-1 to TRBJ2-3; 10 positions match TRBD2. The ends lost 3 bases at V and 2 bases at J; junction bases unmatched: 3. The CDR3 length is 15 residues. Germline-derived CDR1 and CDR2 are SGHRS and YFSETQ. CDR3: CASSSSGSLTDTQYF. CDR3 coding DNA: TGCGCCAGCAGCTCTAGCGGGAGCCTCACAGATACGCAGTATTTT.

This clone was counted once. The chain joins TRBV6-6 to TRBJ2-5, with 9 bases that match TRBD1. After removal of 6 bases from V and 4 bases from J, the junction contained 6 bases not matched to a gene. CDR1 MNHNY and CDR2 SVGAGI come from the germline V gene (reference sequence). CDR3 length equals 14 residues. The CDR3 DNA reads TGTGCCAGCAGCCAAGACAGGGGGGGAGAGACCCAGTACTTC. The encoded protein is CASSQDRGGETQYF.

Here the CDR3 reads CASSLPLGAGAGANVLTF. CDR3 nucleotide sequence: TGCGCCAGCAGCTTACCCCTTGGGGCGGGAGCCGGGGCCAACGTCCTGACTTTC. The chain joins TRBV5-1 to TRBJ2-6; 7 nucleotides agree with TRBD2. The V gene end was trimmed by 2 bases and the J gene end by 4 bases; junction bases not matched to a gene: 12. In germline, CDR1 is SGHRS, CDR2 YFSETQ. This CDR3 is 18 amino acids long.

This clone appeared a few times. Other DNA sequences in this specimen translate into the identical CDR3. V is TRBV30 and J is TRBJ1-5; D perhaps matches TRBD1 (6 bases). V dropped 1 base and J dropped 0 bases, with 13 bases sitting between them. The germline gives CDR1 GTSNPN, CDR2 SVGIG (reference sequence). The CDR3 loop spans 16 amino acids. The CDR3 here is CAWSAETGRSNQPQHF. CDR3 sequence (DNA): TGTGCCTGGAGTGCGGAAACAGGGCGTAGCAATCAGCCCCAGCATTTT. The whole variable domain, remainder taken from reference TRBV30 and TRBJ1-5, is SQTIHQWPATLVQPVGSPLSLECTVEGTSNPNLYWYRQAAGRGLQLLFYSVGIGQISSEVPQNLSASRPQDRQFILSSKKLLLSDSGFYLCAWSAETGRSNQPQHFGDGTRLSIL.